Included here is one TCR beta chain sequence, with context. The count of this clone is one. Its specific antigen is unknown. No per-base quality is available; no much larger clone lies one base away. Including the terminal cysteine and phenylalanine, the CDR3 comprises 17 residues. CDR3 DNA only is kept here, 51 bases in frame from base 1. The germline V gene sets CDR1 to MDHEN and CDR2 to SYDVKM. V gives up 8 bases and J gives up 2 bases, and the segment between their germline ends measures 25 bases. The data originate from a study of shared T cell receptors in the human thymus (dated by TCRdb to 2020 to 2023). Context from the whole study: The study examined how self-reactive, shared T-cell receptor alpha chains are generated in the human thymus.

The library was made by the immunoSEQ multiplex PCR assay. Sourced from immuneACCESS, this table was stored by TCRdb with only in-frame sequences that have V and J called. A share of the clones is absent; for the studies checked, an unresolved V gene accounts for under half, and the remainder has no known explanation. The sample table holds over 350,000 clones, of which around 93% were seen once. The ten biggest clones cover around 0.019% of the sample. The source material was thymocytes. The chain was built from TRBV28 and TRBJ2-7, with TRBD2 as a weak D call on 6 bases. The sequence came from a human donor. CDR3 loop: CASALGKTGTATYEQYF. The DNA sequence reads TGTGCCAGCGCCTTGGGAAAGACGGGGACTGCTACCTACGAGCAGTACTTC.